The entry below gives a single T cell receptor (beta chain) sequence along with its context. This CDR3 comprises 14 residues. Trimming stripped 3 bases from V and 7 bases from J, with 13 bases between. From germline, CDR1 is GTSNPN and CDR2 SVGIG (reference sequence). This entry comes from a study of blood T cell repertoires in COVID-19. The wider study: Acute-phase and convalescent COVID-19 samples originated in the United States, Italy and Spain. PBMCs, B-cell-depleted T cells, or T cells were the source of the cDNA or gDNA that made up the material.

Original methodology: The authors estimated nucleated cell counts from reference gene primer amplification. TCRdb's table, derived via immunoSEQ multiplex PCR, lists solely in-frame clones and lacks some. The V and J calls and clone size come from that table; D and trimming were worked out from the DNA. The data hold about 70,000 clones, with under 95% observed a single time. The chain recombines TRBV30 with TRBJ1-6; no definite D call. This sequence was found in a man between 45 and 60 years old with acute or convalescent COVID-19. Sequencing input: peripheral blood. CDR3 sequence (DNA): TGTGCCTGGAGGCCCGGCGGGGAAAATTCACCCCTCCACTTT. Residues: CAWRPGGENSPLHF.